The 19 T cell receptor beta chains listed next were all sequenced from one sample in a study of cytomegalovirus exposure and HLA in healthy donors. PCR primers comprised 60 Vbeta and 13 Jbeta primers. This table comes from immunoSEQ multiplex PCR, and its TCRdb copy is limited to in-frame clones, with some not included. The sample shows about 130,000 clones, about 84% of them seen only once. The source material was PBMCs. These TCRs come from a man between 18 and 35 years old in good health and CMV-seropositive.

This chain joins TRBV7-2 and TRBJ1-3, with unresolved D. V dropped 3 bases and J dropped 0 bases, with 9 bases sitting between them. CDR3 length equals 15 residues. In germline, CDR1 is SGHTA, CDR2 FQGNSA. The chain's CDR3 is CASSLGSGSGNTIYF. As DNA, the CDR3 is TGTGCCAGCAGCTTGGGCTCCGGCTCTGGAAACACCATATATTTT.

The chain carries TRBV19 and TRBJ2-3, with TRBD2 identical over 11 bases. Unmatched junction bases numbered 1, after V lost 1 base and J lost 4 bases. The CDR3 length is 15 residues. Germline loops: CDR1 LNHDA, CDR2 SQIVND (reference sequence). CDR3 protein: CASSIASGGPDTQYF. The CDR3 DNA reads TGTGCCAGTAGTATAGCTAGCGGGGGGCCAGATACGCAGTATTTT.

The chain employs TRBV30 and TRBJ2-3; 9 nucleotides align to TRBD2. The CDR3 covers 14 residues. CDR1 and CDR2 from the germline V gene are GTSNPN and SVGIG (reference sequence). V gave up 5 bases and J gave up 8 bases; unmatched junction bases: 11. For the CDR3, the DNA is TGTGCCTGGGACCTTAGCGGGGGTGAGAGTACGCAGTATTTT. It codes for CAWDLSGGESTQYF. The entire variable domain, with the rest obtained from reference TRBV30 and TRBJ2-3, is as follows: SQTIHQWPATLVQPVGSPLSLECTVEGTSNPNLYWYRQAAGRGLQLLFYSVGIGQISSEVPQNLSASRPQDRQFILSSKKLLLSDSGFYLCAWDLSGGESTQYFGPGTRLTVL.

The chain uses TRBV5-1 and TRBJ1-2, with a possible D match to TRBD1 (5 bases). Trimming shortened V by 5 bases and J by 0 bases, and 20 bases separated the two germline ends. Germline-derived CDR1 and CDR2 are SGHRS and YFSETQ. The CDR3 loop spans 17 amino acids. The CDR3 loop reads CASRDGSGISTNYGYTF. The CDR3 DNA sequence: TGCGCCAGCAGGGACGGGTCAGGGATATCTACTAACTATGGCTACACCTTC.

The V and J genes are TRBV7-6 and TRBJ2-3, with D possibly matching TRBD1 (5 bases). Trimming took 6 bases from V and 5 from J, leaving 12 bases between them. CDR1 SGHVS and CDR2 FNYEAQ come from the germline V gene. This CDR3 comprises 13 residues. CDR3 DNA sequence: TGTGCCAGCAGTCGGACATCCCAAGATACGCAGTATTTT. This sequence encodes CASSRTSQDTQYF.

The chain combines TRBV18 with TRBJ1-1; D ambiguous. CDR1 is KGHSH and CDR2 is LQKENI in the germline V gene. Trimming pared 1 base from V and 6 bases from J, leaving 9 bases between. This CDR3 region has 13 residues. The CDR3 nucleotides read TGTGCCAGCTCACCACGGAGAACACCTGAAGCTTTCTTT. It encodes CASSPRRTPEAFF. Full variable domain (missing parts from reference TRBV18 and TRBJ1-1): NAGVMQNPRHLVRRRGQEARLRCSPMKGHSHVYWYRQLPEEGLKFMVYLQKENIIDESGMPKERFSAEFPKEGPSILRIQQVVRGDSAAYFCASSPRRTPEAFFGQGTRLTVV.

The chain combines TRBV2 with TRBJ2-3; TRBD2 agrees at 11 bases. Unmatched junction bases numbered 12, after V lost 7 bases and J lost 6 bases. Germline-derived CDR1 and CDR2 are SNHLY and FYNNEI. This CDR3 contains 16 residues. CDR3 protein: CASTALLAGAGDTQYF. CDR3 in DNA: TGTGCCAGCACTGCCCTACTAGCGGGAGCGGGGGATACGCAGTATTTT. The full variable domain, rest sourced from reference TRBV2 and TRBJ2-3, is EPEVTQTPSHQVTQMGQEVILRCVPISNHLYFYWYRQILGQKVEFLVSFYNNEISEKSEIFDDQFSVERPDGSNFTLKIRSTKLEDSAMYFCASTALLAGAGDTQYFGPGTRLTVL.

The V and J genes are TRBV4-2 and TRBJ1-1; 8 nucleotides align to TRBD1. V dropped 0 bases and J dropped 0; count of bases not matched to a gene: 6. The CDR3 runs to 17 residues. Germline V gene data show CDR1 as LGHNA and CDR2 as YNFKEQ. The CDR3 sequence is CASSQDWTGTMNTEAFF. The CDR3 bases are TGTGCCAGCAGCCAAGATTGGACAGGGACCATGAACACTGAAGCTTTCTTT.

The chain has TRBV7-6 and TRBJ1-2; TRBD1 aligns across 7 bases. Germline V CDR1 and CDR2: SGHVS, FNYEAQ. The length of the CDR3 is 14 residues. V dropped 6 bases and J dropped 1; count of bases not matched to a gene: 5. CDR3 nucleotides: TGTGCCAGCAGGGGGGACAGCAATAACTATGGCTACACCTTC. Its translation is CASRGDSNNYGYTF.

This rearrangement joins TRBV19 to TRBJ1-6; D gene ambiguous. Trimming shortened V by 3 bases and J by 8 bases, and 5 bases separated the two germline ends. CDR1 is LNHDA and CDR2 is SQIVND in the germline V gene (reference sequence). The length of the CDR3 is 12 residues. The CDR3, as DNA: TGTGCCAGTAGTATGGGCGATTCACCCCTCCACTTT. Its translation: CASSMGDSPLHF.

V is TRBV14 and J is TRBJ2-3; 9 bases are shared with TRBD2. The length of the CDR3 is 16 residues. The V and J ends lost 2 bases and 2 bases, in that order; junction bases with no gene match: 5. Germline values: CDR1 SGHDN, CDR2 FVKESK. CDR3 region: CASSQYLAGNTDTQYF. As DNA, the CDR3 is TGTGCCAGCAGCCAATACCTAGCGGGGAACACAGATACGCAGTATTTT.

The chain joins TRBV5-1 to TRBJ1-3; D might be TRBD1 (5 bases). This CDR3 contains 15 residues. The V end was cut by 5 bases, the J end by 1 base, with 13 bases between. Germline V gene data show CDR1 as SGHRS and CDR2 as YFSETQ. CDR3 DNA sequence: TGCGCCAGCAGTACCGGCCAGGGATCTGGAAACACCATATATTTT. This sequence encodes CASSTGQGSGNTIYF.

This chain joins TRBV6-5 and TRBJ2-5; 7 bases align to TRBD2. V gave up 5 bases and J gave up 5 bases; unmatched junction bases: 5. CDR1 MNHEY and CDR2 SVGAGI come from the germline V gene. This CDR3 has 13 amino acids. The CDR3 loop is CASSKAGTETQYF. The CDR3, as DNA: TGTGCCAGCAGTAAAGCGGGGACGGAGACCCAGTACTTC.

This clone was observed a few times. The rearrangement links TRBV5-1 to TRBJ1-5; D is unresolved. CDR3 length: 13 residues. V gave up 2 bases and J gave up 4 bases, with 7 bases separating them. Per germline, CDR1 SGHRS and CDR2 YFSETQ. CDR3 residues: CASSLGSNQPQHF. CDR3 sequence (DNA): TGCGCCAGCAGCTTAGGGAGTAATCAGCCCCAGCATTTT.

The chain joins TRBV7-8 to TRBJ1-2, with 9 positions matching TRBD1. Germline V CDR1 and CDR2: SGHVS, FQNEAQ. The CDR3 length is 14 residues. V was clipped by 0 bases and J by 6 bases; unmatched bases: 2. CDR3: CASSLAGTGHGYTF. As DNA, the CDR3 is TGTGCCAGCAGCTTAGCCGGGACAGGGCATGGCTACACCTTC.

The rearrangement uses TRBV5-6 and TRBJ2-5; 7 nucleotides match TRBD1. Germline loops: CDR1 SGHDT, CDR2 YYEEEE. Losses at the gene ends were 4 bases for V and 2 bases for J; bases not matched to a gene: 8. CDR3 length: 15 amino acids. CDR3 sequence (DNA): TGTGCCAGCAGCCCTCTTGAGGGGGCTCAAGAGACCCAGTACTTC. It yields the protein CASSPLEGAQETQYF.

This clone was counted once. A read error may account for a junction end that differs from germline. This CDR3 is also generated by other DNA sequences in the sample. V gene TRBV5-6 combines with J gene TRBJ1-1; D is possibly TRBD1 (5 bases). Germline V CDR1 and CDR2: SGHDT, YYEEEE. The CDR3 consists of 16 residues. The CDR3 coding sequence is TGCGCCAGCAGCTTGCGGCAGGGATGGGAGAACACTGAAGCTTTCTTT. Residues: CASSLRQGWENTEAFF. The full variable domain, its missing parts supplied by reference TRBV5-6 and TRBJ1-1, is DAGVTQSPTHLIKTRGQQVTLRCSPKSGHDTVSWYQQALGQGPQFIFQYYEEEERQRGNFPDRFSGHQFPNYSSELNVNALLLGDSALYLCASSLRQGWENTEAFFGQGTRLTVV.

In its sample, this clone was seen once. The J gene is TRBJ2-5, the V gene TRBV5-1, with TRBD2 matching over 8 bases. The tail of the sequence fits TRBJ2-7 better, so the J call may be wrong. Germline V gene data show CDR1 as SGHRS and CDR2 as YFSETQ. The CDR3 has 15 amino acids. In DNA, the CDR3 is TGCGCCAGCAGCTTGGACCCGGGAGGGCCCATCGAGCAGTACTTC. Its protein is CASSLDPGGPIEQYF.

CDR3 nucleotide sequence: TGTGCCAGCAGAACAGAGACCTTAGCCAAAAACATTCAGTACTTC. Its protein is CASRTETLAKNIQYF. The chain carries TRBV2 and TRBJ2-4; no clear D. Germline V gene data show CDR1 as SNHLY and CDR2 as FYNNEI. V was clipped by 6 bases and J by 0 bases, with 12 bases between them. This CDR3 contains 15 residues.